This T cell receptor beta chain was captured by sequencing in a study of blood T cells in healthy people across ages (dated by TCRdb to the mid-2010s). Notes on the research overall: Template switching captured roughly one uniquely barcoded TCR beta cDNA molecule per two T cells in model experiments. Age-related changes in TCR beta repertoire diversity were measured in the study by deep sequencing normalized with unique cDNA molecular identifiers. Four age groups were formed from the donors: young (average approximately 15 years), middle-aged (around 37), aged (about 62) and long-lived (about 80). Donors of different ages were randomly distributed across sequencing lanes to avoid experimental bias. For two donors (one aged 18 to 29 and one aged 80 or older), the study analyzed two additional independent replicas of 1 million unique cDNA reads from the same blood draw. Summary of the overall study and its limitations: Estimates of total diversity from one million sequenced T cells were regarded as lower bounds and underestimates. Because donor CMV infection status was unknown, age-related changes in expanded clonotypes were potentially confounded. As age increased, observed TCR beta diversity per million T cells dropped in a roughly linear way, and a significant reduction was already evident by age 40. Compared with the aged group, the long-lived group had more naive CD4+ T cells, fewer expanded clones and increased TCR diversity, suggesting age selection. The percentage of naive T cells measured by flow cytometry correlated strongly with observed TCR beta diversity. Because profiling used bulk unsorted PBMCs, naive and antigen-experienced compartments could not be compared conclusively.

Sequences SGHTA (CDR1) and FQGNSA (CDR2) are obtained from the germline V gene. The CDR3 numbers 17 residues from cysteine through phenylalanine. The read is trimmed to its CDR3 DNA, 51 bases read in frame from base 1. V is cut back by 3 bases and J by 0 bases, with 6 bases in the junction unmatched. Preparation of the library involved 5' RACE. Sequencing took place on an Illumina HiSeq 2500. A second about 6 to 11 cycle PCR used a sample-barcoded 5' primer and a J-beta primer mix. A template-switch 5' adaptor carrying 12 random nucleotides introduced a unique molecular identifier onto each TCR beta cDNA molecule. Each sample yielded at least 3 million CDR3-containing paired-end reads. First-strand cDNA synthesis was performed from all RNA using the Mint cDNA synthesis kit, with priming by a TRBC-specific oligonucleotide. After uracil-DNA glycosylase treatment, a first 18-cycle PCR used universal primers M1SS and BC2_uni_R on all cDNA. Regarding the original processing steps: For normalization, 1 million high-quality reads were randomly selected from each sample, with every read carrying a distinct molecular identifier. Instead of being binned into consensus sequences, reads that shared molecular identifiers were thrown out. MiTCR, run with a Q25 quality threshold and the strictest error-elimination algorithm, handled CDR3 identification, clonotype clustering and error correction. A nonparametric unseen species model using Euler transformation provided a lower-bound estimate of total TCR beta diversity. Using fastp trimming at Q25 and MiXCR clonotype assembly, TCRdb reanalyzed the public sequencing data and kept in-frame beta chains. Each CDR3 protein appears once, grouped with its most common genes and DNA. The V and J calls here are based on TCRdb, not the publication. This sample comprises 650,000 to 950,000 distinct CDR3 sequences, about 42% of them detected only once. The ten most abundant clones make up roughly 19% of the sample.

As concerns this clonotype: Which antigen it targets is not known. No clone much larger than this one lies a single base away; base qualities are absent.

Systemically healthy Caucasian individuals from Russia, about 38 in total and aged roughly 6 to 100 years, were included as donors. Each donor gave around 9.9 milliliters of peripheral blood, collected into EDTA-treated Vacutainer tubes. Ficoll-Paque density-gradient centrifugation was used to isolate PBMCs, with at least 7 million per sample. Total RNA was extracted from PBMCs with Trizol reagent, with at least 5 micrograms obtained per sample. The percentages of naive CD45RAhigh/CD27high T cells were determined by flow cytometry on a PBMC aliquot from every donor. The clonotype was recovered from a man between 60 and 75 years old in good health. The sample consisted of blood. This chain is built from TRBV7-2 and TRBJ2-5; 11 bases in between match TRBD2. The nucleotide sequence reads TGTGCCAGCAGCTTCCGACTAGCGGGGACGTACCAAGAGACCCAGTACTTC. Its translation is CASSFRLAGTYQETQYF.